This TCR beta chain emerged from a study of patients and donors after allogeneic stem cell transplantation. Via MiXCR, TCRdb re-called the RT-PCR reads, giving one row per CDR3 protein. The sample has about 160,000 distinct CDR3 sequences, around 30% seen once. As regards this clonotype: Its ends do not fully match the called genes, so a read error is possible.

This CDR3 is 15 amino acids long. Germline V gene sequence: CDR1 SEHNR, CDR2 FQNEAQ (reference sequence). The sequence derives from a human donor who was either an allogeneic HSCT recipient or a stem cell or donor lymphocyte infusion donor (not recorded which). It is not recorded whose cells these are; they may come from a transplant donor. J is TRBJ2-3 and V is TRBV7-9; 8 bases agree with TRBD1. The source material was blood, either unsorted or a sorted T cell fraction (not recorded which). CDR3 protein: CASSSGTGFTDTHYF. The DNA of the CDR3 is TGTGCCAGCAGTTCCGGGACAGGTTTCACAGATACGCATTATTTT. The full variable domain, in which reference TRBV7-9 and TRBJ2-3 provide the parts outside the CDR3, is DTGVSQNPRHKITKRGQNVTFRCDPISEHNRLYWYRQTLGQGPEFLTYFQNEAQLEKSRLLSDRFSAERPKGSFSTLEIQRTEQGDSAMYLCASSSGTGFTDTHYFGPGTRLTVL.